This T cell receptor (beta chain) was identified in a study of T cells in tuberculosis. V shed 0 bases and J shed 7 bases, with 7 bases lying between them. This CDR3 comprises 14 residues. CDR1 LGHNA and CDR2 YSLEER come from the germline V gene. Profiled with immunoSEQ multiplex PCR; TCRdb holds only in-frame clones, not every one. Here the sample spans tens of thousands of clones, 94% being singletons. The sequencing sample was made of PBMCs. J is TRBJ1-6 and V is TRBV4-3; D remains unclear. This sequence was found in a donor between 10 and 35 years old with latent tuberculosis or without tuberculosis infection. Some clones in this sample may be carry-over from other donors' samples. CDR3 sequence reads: CASSQDTLNSPLHF. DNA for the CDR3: TGCGCCAGCAGCCAAGATACCCTAAATTCACCCCTCCACTTT.